Listed below are T cell receptor beta chains from one sample, sequenced in a study of a mutant IDH1 vaccine in newly diagnosed glioma. TCRdb keeps only in-frame clones here, not all; method: immunoSEQ multiplex PCR. The table shows tens of thousands of clones, with under 90% occurring only once. For these TCRs, the target antigens are not known. The sequencing here drew on PBMCs, taken from a glioma patient whose treatment included an IDH1 peptide vaccine. These receptors were collected from a woman between 35 and 50 years old with glioma. Some clones in this sample may be carry-over from other donors' samples. The CDR3 runs from the conserved cysteine through the conserved F or W. A D gene is named only where the DNA matches it firmly. Rows give clone size only sometimes, using once, few, many, or a class for an expanded clone.

>NA|NA|TRBV9|12|TRBJ1-2
CASSSTVDGYTF
TGTGCCAGCAGCTCAACAGTGGATGGCTACACCTTC
>NA|NA|TRBV15|16|TRBJ2-7
CATSRDLGRGGYEQYF
TGTGCCACCAGCAGAGATCTCGGACGCGGCGGGTACGAGCAGTACTTC
>TRBD1|NA|TRBV9|16|TRBJ1-1
CASTTGTGGRETEAFF
TGTGCCAGCACCACCGGGACAGGTGGACGTGAGACTGAAGCTTTCTTT
>TRBD1|NA|TRBV18|18|TRBJ1-1
CASSTGGYGTGLSGEAFF
TGTGCCAGCTCCACGGGGGGTTATGGGACAGGACTATCGGGGGAAGCTTTCTTT
>NA|NA|TRBV5-5|15|TRBJ2-1
CASSPINTVGGSLFF
TGTGCCAGCAGCCCCATCAACACGGTGGGGGGTTCGTTGTTCTTC
>NA|NA|TRBV28|12|TRBJ1-1
CASSSRTAKAFF
TGTGCCAGCAGCTCCCGGACAGCAAAAGCTTTCTTT
>NA|NA|TRBV14|16|TRBJ2-7
CASSPLWGVSMYEQYF
TGTGCCAGCAGCCCCTTATGGGGGGTAAGCATGTACGAGCAGTACTTC
>NA|few|TRBV28|11|TRBJ2-3
CASSQGNTQYF
TGTGCCAGCAGTCAGGGTAATACGCAGTATTTT
>NA|few|TRBV15|11|TRBJ2-4
CATSRAGVQYF
TGTGCCACCAGCAGAGCAGGGGTTCAGTACTTC
>NA|NA|TRBV6-1|14|TRBJ2-7
CASSEKVKVYEQYF
TGTGCCAGCAGTGAAAAAGTAAAGGTCTACGAGCAGTACTTC
>TRBD2|NA|TRBV9|16|TRBJ2-5
CASSAAGAPSSETQYF
TGTGCCAGCAGCGCAGCGGGAGCTCCTTCCAGTGAGACCCAGTACTTC
>NA|once|TRBV6-5|15|TRBJ2-7
CASSYLDGPGYEQYF
TGTGCCAGCAGTTACCTGGACGGCCCGGGATACGAGCAGTACTTC
>NA|few|TRBV4-2|16|TRBJ1-5
CASSQSGRLGNQPQHF
TGTGCCAGCAGCCAGTCGGGGAGGTTGGGCAATCAGCCCCAGCATTTT
>NA|NA|TRBV5-6|13|TRBJ2-7
CASSLGRVYEQYF
TGTGCCAGCAGCTTGGGCAGGGTTTACGAGCAGTACTTC
>NA|NA|TRBV28|13|TRBJ2-5
CAIQEANRETQYF
TGTGCCATCCAAGAGGCAAACCGGGAGACCCAGTACTTC
>TRBD1|NA|TRBV5-1|16|TRBJ2-2
CASSHQTGDNTGELFF
TGCGCCAGCAGCCACCAAACAGGGGACAACACCGGGGAGCTGTTTTTT
>TRBD1|NA|TRBV7-2|15|TRBJ2-3
CASSSRGRLADTQYF
TGTGCCAGCAGTTCCAGGGGGCGCCTCGCAGATACGCAGTATTTT
>NA|NA|TRBV9|16|TRBJ1-2
CASSSSRGGRRDGYTF
TGTGCCAGCAGCTCCTCCCGAGGGGGGCGGAGAGATGGCTACACCTTC
>TRBD1|NA|TRBV9|16|TRBJ2-7
CASSVGGEQGAYEQYF
TGTGCCAGCAGCGTAGGTGGGGAACAGGGGGCCTACGAGCAGTACTTC
>NA|NA|TRBV19|15|TRBJ2-7
CASSIAPPGRSEQYF
TGTGCCAGTAGTATAGCCCCGCCAGGGCGTTCCGAGCAGTACTTC